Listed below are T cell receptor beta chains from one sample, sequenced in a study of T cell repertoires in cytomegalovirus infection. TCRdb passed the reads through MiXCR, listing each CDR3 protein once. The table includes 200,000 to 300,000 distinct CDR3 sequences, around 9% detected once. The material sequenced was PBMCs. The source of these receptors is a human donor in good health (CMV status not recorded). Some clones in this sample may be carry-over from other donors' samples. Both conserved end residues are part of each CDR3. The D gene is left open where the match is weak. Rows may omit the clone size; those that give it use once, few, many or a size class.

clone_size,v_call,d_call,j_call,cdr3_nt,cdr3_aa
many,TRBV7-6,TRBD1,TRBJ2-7,TGTGCCAGCAGCCACCTGGGACAGGCTTACGAGCAGTACTTC,CASSHLGQAYEQYF
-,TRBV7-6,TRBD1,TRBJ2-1,TGTGCCAGCAGCCCTGACAGGGAACGACTGGCTGAGCAGTTCTTC,CASSPDRERLAEQFF
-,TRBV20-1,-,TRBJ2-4,TGCAGTGCCGAATCCCTATGGGGCGGGGTACAGCAAGGGGACAAAAACATTCAGTACTTC,CSAESLWGGVQQGDKNIQYF
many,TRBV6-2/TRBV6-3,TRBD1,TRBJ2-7,TGTGCCAGCAGGACAGGGGGCTTCGGCGAGCAGTACTTC,CASRTGGFGEQYF
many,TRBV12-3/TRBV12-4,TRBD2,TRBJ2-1,TGTGCCAGCAGTCCGGGACTAGCCCGGAATGAGCAGTTCTTC,CASSPGLARNEQFF
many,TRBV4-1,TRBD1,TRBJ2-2,TGCGCCAGCAGCCACATGGGACAGGCGAACACCGGGGAGCTGTTTTTT,CASSHMGQANTGELFF
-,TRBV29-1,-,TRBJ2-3,TGCAGCGTTGTCGAGACAGGATCGGTGGATACGCAGTATTTT,CSVVETGSVDTQYF
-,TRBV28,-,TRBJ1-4,TGTGCCAGCACCGTAGACACTTCAACTAATGAAAAACTGTTTTTT,CASTVDTSTNEKLFF
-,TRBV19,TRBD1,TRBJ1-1,TGTGCCAGTACTCGACAGGGGGTAACTGAAGCTTTCTTT,CASTRQGVTEAFF
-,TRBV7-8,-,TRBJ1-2,TGTGCCAGCAGCTTAGCGGAGACGGCTGGCTACACCTTC,CASSLAETAGYTF
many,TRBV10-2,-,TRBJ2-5,TGCGCCAGCAGTCGCCAGAAAGAAGAGACCCAGTACTTC,CASSRQKEETQYF
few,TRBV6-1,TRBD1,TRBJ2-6,TGTGCCAGCAGTGGACCGGGACAGCCAACCTCTGGGGCCAACGTCCTGACTTTC,CASSGPGQPTSGANVLTF
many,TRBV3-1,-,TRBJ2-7,TGTGCCAGCAGCCCGTCCGGTGAATCCTACGAGCAGTACTTC,CASSPSGESYEQYF
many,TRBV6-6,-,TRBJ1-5,TGTGCCAGCAGCTCCATGGGGGGCGCGAGGCGGCAGCCCCAGCATTTT,CASSSMGGARRQPQHF
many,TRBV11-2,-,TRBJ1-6,TGTGCCAGCAAAGGGCAGGGGAATAAACCCCTCCACTTT,CASKGQGNKPLHF
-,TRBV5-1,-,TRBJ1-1,TGCGCCAGCAGCTACGGGGGTACGAACACTGAAGCTTTCTTT,CASSYGGTNTEAFF
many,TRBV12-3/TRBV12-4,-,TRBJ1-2,TGTGCCAGCAGTCCCCGGACTCTGGGCGCTTTTAGCTACACCTTC,CASSPRTLGAFSYTF
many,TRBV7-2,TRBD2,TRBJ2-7,TGTGCCAGCAGCTTGGGACTAGCGGGAGAGAACGAGCAGTACTTC,CASSLGLAGENEQYF
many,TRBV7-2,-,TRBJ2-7,TGTGCCAGCAGCTTCTCCGGGACTCCACTTTACGAGCAGTACTTC,CASSFSGTPLYEQYF
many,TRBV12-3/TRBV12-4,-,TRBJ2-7,TGTGCCAGCAGAAGAACCAACTACGAGCAGTACTTC,CASRRTNYEQYF
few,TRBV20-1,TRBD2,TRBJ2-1,TGCAGTGCTAGGATTAGCGGGAGAACCTACAATGAGCAGTTCTTC,CSARISGRTYNEQFF
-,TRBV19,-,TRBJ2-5,TGTGCCAGTAGTATTCACCTCTCCGCGGGGGCACAAGAGACCCAGTACTTC,CASSIHLSAGAQETQYF
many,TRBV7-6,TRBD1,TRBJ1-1,TGTGCCAGCAGCCCGGGACAGGGGGCAACTGAAGCTTTCTTT,CASSPGQGATEAFF
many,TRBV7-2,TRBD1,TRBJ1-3,TGTGCCAGCAGCGAGTCAGGGGGCCCGGGAAACACCATATATTTT,CASSESGGPGNTIYF
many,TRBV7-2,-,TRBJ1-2,TGTGCCAGCAGCCCGAGTACTTTGGGGCGCAGCTATGGCTACACCTTC,CASSPSTLGRSYGYTF
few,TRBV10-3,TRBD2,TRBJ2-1,TGTGCCATCAGTGGCACTAGCGGGGAGTCCTACAATGAGCAGTTCTTC,CAISGTSGESYNEQFF
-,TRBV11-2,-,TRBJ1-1,TGTGCCAGCAGCTTAGGCGACAGAGGTGGCACTGAAGCTTTCTTT,CASSLGDRGGTEAFF
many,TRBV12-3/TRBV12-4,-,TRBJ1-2,TGTGCCAGCAGTGAACAGCGAGGGTACTATGGCTACACCTTC,CASSEQRGYYGYTF
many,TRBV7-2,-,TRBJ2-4,TGTGCCAGCAGCTTAGGGGACATTCAGTACTTC,CASSLGDIQYF
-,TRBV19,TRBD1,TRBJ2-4,TGTGCCAGTAGTCGGACAGGGTTCCAAAACATTCAGTACTTC,CASSRTGFQNIQYF
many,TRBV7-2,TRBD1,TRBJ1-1,TGTGCCAGCAGCTCGAGGTGGCAAAATCAGGGGGCCATAAACACTGAAGCTTTCTTT,CASSSRWQNQGAINTEAFF
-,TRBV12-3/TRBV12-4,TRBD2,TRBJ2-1,TGTGCCAGCAGTTCCGCCCTAGCGGGAGGGCGGCAGTTCTTC,CASSSALAGGRQFF
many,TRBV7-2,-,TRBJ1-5,TGTGCCAGCAGCCCTACCACAATGAGCCAAGGTCAGCCCCAGCATTTT,CASSPTTMSQGQPQHF
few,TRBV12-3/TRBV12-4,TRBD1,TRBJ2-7,TGTGCCAGCAGTTTGTTGACAGGGTACGAGCAGTACTTC,CASSLLTGYEQYF
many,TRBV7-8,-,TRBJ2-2,TGTGCCAGCGCGGTGAGGGAGGTGACCGCGCTGTTTTTT,CASAVREVTALFF
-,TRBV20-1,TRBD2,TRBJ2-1,TGCAGTGCCAAGAGGGCGGGGGCCTACAATGAGCAGTTCTTC,CSAKRAGAYNEQFF
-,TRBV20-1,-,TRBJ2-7,TGCAGTGCTATCCCCCTGCACCGCGAGCAGTACTTC,CSAIPLHREQYF
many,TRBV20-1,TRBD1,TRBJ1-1,TGCAGTGCTAGCCACAGGGGAGGGGGTGAAGCTTTCTTT,CSASHRGGGEAFF
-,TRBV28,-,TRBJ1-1,TGTGCCAGCAGTTTGGTGGCCCCCCCGGCTTTCTTT,CASSLVAPPAFF